One and the same sample provided the 4 T cell receptor beta chains below, sequenced in a study of T cells in Graves' hyperthyroidism and ophthalmopathy (dated by TCRdb to about 2019). The library was generated by multiplex PCR. Sequencing was carried out with an Illumina HiSeq 2000. TCR beta CDR3 regions were amplified from RNA transcripts. The first round of RT-PCR for the TCR CDR3 was performed with the HTBI primer set and the Qiagen OneStep RT-PCR kit. The raw public reads went through TCRdb reprocessing: fastp at Q25, MiXCR clone calling, in-frame beta chains kept. CDR3 protein sequences are deduplicated, and each keeps its most common genes and DNA. For this sample the table gives roughly 380,000 distinct CDR3 sequences, of which 18% were detected only once. Around 16% of the sample comes from the top ten. Sequenced material: blood. Receptors were obtained from a woman aged 40 to 50 with Graves' ophthalmopathy.

The CDR3 sequence: CASSLTGGISGQPQHF. For the CDR3, the DNA is TGTGCCAGCAGTTTGACAGGGGGCATATCCGGGCAGCCCCAGCATTTT. This chain links TRBV27 with TRBJ1-5, with 10 bases aligning to TRBD1. After removal of 3 bases from V and 7 bases from J, the junction contained 9 bases not matched to a gene. Germline CDR1 MNHEY, CDR2 SMNVEV (reference sequence). The CDR3 totals 16 residues.

This clonotype was counted ten times or more. V and J are TRBV25-1 and TRBJ1-2; 7 positions agree with TRBD1. Germline assignment: CDR1 MGHDK and CDR2 SYGVNS. CDR3 length: 12 residues. The junction had 7 bases not matched to a gene; V was cut back by 8 bases and J by 7 bases. The CDR3 loop is CASATGVGGYTF. The CDR3 coding sequence is TGTGCCAGCGCTACAGGGGTTGGTGGCTACACCTTC.

This clonotype showed up just a few times. The chain employs TRBV30 and TRBJ2-3; D is possibly TRBD2 (6 bases). Germline V CDR1 and CDR2: GTSNPN, SVGIG (reference sequence). This CDR3 is 15 amino acids long. V dropped 7 bases and J dropped 2 bases, with 19 bases sitting between them. The CDR3 loop is CAFLLRSGATDTQYF. The CDR3 DNA sequence: TGTGCCTTCCTACTTCGTAGCGGAGCCACAGATACGCAGTATTTT.

At least ten counts were recorded for this clonotype. V and J are TRBV7-8 and TRBJ2-7; possible D gene TRBD2, 5 bases. V dropped 5 bases and J dropped 3 bases, with 23 bases sitting between them. The CDR3 length is 17 residues. Germline CDR1 SGHVS, CDR2 FQNEAQ. The CDR3 coding sequence is TGTGCCAGCAGCCGGAGACCCGGGTCGGGGAGCGTCTACGAGCAGTACTTC. It is translated as CASSRRPGSGSVYEQYF.